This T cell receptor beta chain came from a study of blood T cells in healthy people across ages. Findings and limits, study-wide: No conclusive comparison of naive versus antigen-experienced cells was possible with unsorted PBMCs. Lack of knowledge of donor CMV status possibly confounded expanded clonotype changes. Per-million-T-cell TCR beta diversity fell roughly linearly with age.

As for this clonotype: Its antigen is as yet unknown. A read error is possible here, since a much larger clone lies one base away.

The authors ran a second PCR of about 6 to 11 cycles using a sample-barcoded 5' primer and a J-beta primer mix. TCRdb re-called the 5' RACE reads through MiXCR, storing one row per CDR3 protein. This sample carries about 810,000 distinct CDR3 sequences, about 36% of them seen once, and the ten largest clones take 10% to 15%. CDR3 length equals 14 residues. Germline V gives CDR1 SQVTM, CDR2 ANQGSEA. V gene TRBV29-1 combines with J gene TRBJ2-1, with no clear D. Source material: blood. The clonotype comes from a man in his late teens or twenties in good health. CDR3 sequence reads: CSVDFRSSYNERFF. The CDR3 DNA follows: TGCAGCGTTGATTTCAGGAGCTCCTACAATGAGCGGTTCTTC.